The following is a T cell receptor (beta chain) sequence with its context. Its antigen is as yet unknown. The junction departs from germline at one end; a sequencing error may be responsible. The data stem from a study of CD8+CD57+ T cells in acquired aplastic anemia. The CDR3 loop spans 13 amino acids. Germline-derived CDR1 and CDR2 are SNHLY and FYNNEI. Study conclusions and caveats: Some 29 CD8+ CDR3 sequences were shared between patients and controls.

For CDR3 and TCR beta VDJ profiling, genomic DNA was the template used. TCRdb reprocessed the reads via MiXCR and lists one record per CDR3 protein. The sample comprises about 190,000 distinct CDR3 sequences, less than 70% of which are singletons, and approximately 16% rests with the top ten. Sequencing used sorted CD4+, CD8+, or CD8+CD57+ T cells (not recorded which) from PBMCs. The clonotype originates from a human donor in good health, serving as a control. J is TRBJ1-2 and V is TRBV2; D unresolved. The CDR3 here is CATSEMSNYGYTF. Here the CDR3 DNA reads TGTGCCACCAGTGAGATGAGTAACTATGGCTACACCTTC.